Sequencing of this TCR beta chain was carried out in a study of type 1 and type 2 diabetes patients. Turning to the study itself: Samples came from type 1 diabetic, type 2 diabetic or nondiabetic people, recruited in China. Findings of the study overall: With limited T2D and control samples, some T1D-only expanded clones may not be T1D-specific. Type 1 diabetes repertoires were significantly less diverse than type 2 diabetes ones. Type 2 diabetes patients had few highly-expanded CD4+ clones, median one.

V shed 9 bases and J shed 5 bases, with 19 bases lying between them. The CDR3 spans 14 residues. CDR1 and CDR2 (germline): SGHTA, FQGTGA. The PCR template was genomic DNA. Multiplex PCR with 30 forward and 13 reverse primers amplified the TCR beta CDR3. TCRdb re-derived calls from the multiplex PCR reads in MiXCR, one entry per CDR3 protein. The table lists 280,000 or so distinct CDR3 sequences, around 47% of them singletons. Regarding this clonotype: Its antigen is as yet unknown.

J is TRBJ1-2 and V is TRBV7-3; no definite D call. This TCR was sampled from a man younger than 35 with type 2 diabetes. The sample taken for sequencing was peripheral blood mononuclear cells (PBMCs). The CDR3, as DNA: TGTGCCAGTAGTATACTCGTACGGTTATATGGCTACACCTTC. Translated: CASSILVRLYGYTF.